This TCR beta chain was observed in a study of blood T cell repertoires in COVID-19. Participants spanned ages about 18 to 90 years and resided in about 25 US areas. Recovered Cohort 3 donors showed two negative PCRs, clearance, or symptom resolution. The CDR3 runs 14 residues. V lost 5 bases to trimming and J lost 5 bases; unmatched junction nucleotides: 8. The V gene's germline CDR1 is MDHEN and CDR2 SYDVKM. Original analysis: Nucleated cell counts were estimated from reference gene primer amplification. Using immunoSEQ multiplex PCR, the repertoire was profiled, and TCRdb retains in-frame clones only, with some absent. V, J and clone size were drawn from that table, and D and trimming were deduced from the DNA. Of hundreds of thousands of clones detected, approximately 86% appear once; the ten largest clones hold approximately 1.5%.

The sequence was obtained from a woman aged 45-59 years who had recovered from COVID-19. The gene calls are TRBV28 and TRBJ1-2, with TRBD1 matching over 7 bases. Source material: PBMCs or T cells enriched from blood (not recorded which). The CDR3 DNA reads as TGTGCCAGCAGTCTCTCGGACAGGTCGTATGGCTACACCTTC. This translates into CASSLSDRSYGYTF.